Listed below are T cell receptor beta chains from one sample, sequenced in a study of cytotoxic CD8 clonotypes in ibrutinib-treated CLL. Measured with immunoSEQ multiplex PCR; TCRdb has only the in-frame clones, and not every one. The sample shows around 300,000 clones, around four fifths of them seen only once. The sample here was PBMCs, taken before ibrutinib treatment. Receptors originate from a human donor with chronic lymphocytic leukemia. Both conserved end residues are part of each CDR3. Fields, in order: clone size, D gene, J gene, V gene, CDR3 protein, CDR3 DNA. A D gene is named only where the DNA matches it firmly. Clone size is shown for a subset of rows, as once, few, many or a class of expanded clone.

size: few; D: NA; J: TRBJ1-1; V: TRBV30; CDR3: CAWSPITHPNTEAFF; DNA: TGTGCCTGGAGTCCAATAACACACCCGAACACTGAAGCTTTCTTT
size: NA; D: NA; J: TRBJ2-1; V: TRBV28; CDR3: CASSLAPSGGNEQFF; DNA: TGTGCCAGCAGTTTGGCCCCCTCCGGCGGAAATGAGCAGTTCTTC
size: NA; D: NA; J: TRBJ2-3; V: TRBV2; CDR3: CASIREPGTDTQYF; DNA: TGTGCCAGCATTCGGGAGCCGGGCACAGATACGCAGTATTTT
size: NA; D: NA; J: TRBJ1-4; V: TRBV6-6; CDR3: CASSPRTDPRGEKLFF; DNA: TGTGCCAGCAGTCCCCGGACTGATCCACGAGGTGAAAAACTGTTTTTT
size: NA; D: TRBD1; J: TRBJ2-7; V: TRBV4-3; CDR3: CASSQGTGVSYEQYF; DNA: TGCGCCAGCAGCCAAGGGACAGGGGTATCCTACGAGCAGTACTTC
size: NA; D: NA; J: TRBJ2-7; V: TRBV27; CDR3: CASSDRHPLAEQYF; DNA: TGTGCCAGCAGTGACAGGCACCCCCTTGCCGAGCAGTACTTC
size: NA; D: NA; J: TRBJ2-1; V: TRBV15; CDR3: CATSRGVLGARNEQFF; DNA: TGTGCCACCAGCAGAGGGGTTCTTGGGGCGAGGAATGAGCAGTTCTTC
size: NA; D: NA; J: TRBJ1-1; V: TRBV4-3; CDR3: CASSRIPRSTEAFF; DNA: TGCGCCAGCAGCCGCATCCCAAGGAGTACTGAAGCTTTCTTT
size: NA; D: NA; J: TRBJ2-7; V: TRBV4-1; CDR3: CASSHSTGPYEQYF; DNA: TGCGCCAGCAGCCACTCTACAGGGCCTTACGAGCAGTACTTC
size: NA; D: TRBD1; J: TRBJ2-2; V: TRBV6-5; CDR3: CASSPGQGYTGELFF; DNA: TGTGCCAGCAGCCCCGGACAGGGATACACCGGGGAGCTGTTTTTT
size: NA; D: NA; J: TRBJ2-3; V: TRBV12-2; CDR3: CASRLIAGGDTDTQYF; DNA: TGTGCAAGTCGCTTAATCGCGGGAGGGGACACAGATACGCAGTATTTT
size: NA; D: TRBD1; J: TRBJ1-2; V: TRBV11-2; CDR3: CASSFGTGDYGYTF; DNA: TGTGCCAGCAGCTTTGGTACAGGGGACTATGGCTACACCTTC
size: NA; D: NA; J: TRBJ1-4; V: TRBV5-4; CDR3: CASSTNRDGEKLFF; DNA: TGTGCCAGCAGCACAAACAGGGACGGCGAAAAACTGTTTTTT
size: few; D: TRBD2; J: TRBJ2-3; V: TRBV15; CDR3: CATRPGGGDGTQYF; DNA: TGTGCCACCCGACCGGGGGGAGGGGATGGTACGCAGTATTTT
size: few; D: NA; J: TRBJ2-7; V: TRBV7-6; CDR3: CASSLGGDYEQYF; DNA: TGTGCCAGCAGCTTAGGCGGGGACTACGAGCAGTACTTC
size: NA; D: TRBD1; J: TRBJ1-5; V: TRBV10-3; CDR3: CAISELGGTGQPQHF; DNA: TGTGCCATCAGTGAATTAGGGGGCACAGGGCAGCCCCAGCATTTT
size: NA; D: NA; J: TRBJ2-4; V: TRBV6-5; CDR3: CASSMAGGAGIYF; DNA: TGTGCCAGCAGTATGGCAGGGGGGGCTGGAATTTACTTC
size: NA; D: NA; J: TRBJ1-1; V: TRBV4-2; CDR3: CASRPGETDTEAFF; DNA: TGTGCCAGCAGACCAGGGGAGACGGACACTGAAGCTTTCTTT
size: few; D: TRBD1; J: TRBJ2-7; V: TRBV10-3; CDR3: CAISEPTGGGEGEQYF; DNA: TGTGCCATCAGTGAGCCGACAGGGGGCGGGGAGGGGGAGCAGTACTTC
size: NA; D: NA; J: TRBJ1-4; V: TRBV11-2; CDR3: CASSPGPTNEKLFF; DNA: TGTGCCAGCAGCCCGGGACCGACTAATGAAAAACTGTTTTTT
size: NA; D: TRBD1; J: TRBJ2-3; V: TRBV7-2; CDR3: CANRQGEDTQYF; DNA: TGTGCCAACCGACAGGGTGAAGATACGCAGTATTTT
size: few; D: NA; J: TRBJ2-7; V: TRBV5-4; CDR3: CASSSPGGLPGEQYF; DNA: TGTGCCAGCAGCTCTCCTGGGGGCCTCCCGGGTGAGCAGTACTTC
size: NA; D: TRBD1; J: TRBJ1-2; V: TRBV19; CDR3: CASKPGQGEWSGYTF; DNA: TGTGCCAGTAAACCAGGACAGGGGGAATGGAGTGGCTACACCTTC
size: NA; D: TRBD2; J: TRBJ2-7; V: TRBV13; CDR3: CASSLEGSGGSYEQYF; DNA: TGTGCCAGCAGCTTAGAGGGTTCTGGCGGGAGCTACGAGCAGTACTTC
size: NA; D: TRBD1; J: TRBJ1-5; V: TRBV19; CDR3: CASSSTGGFQPQHF; DNA: TGTGCCAGTAGTTCGACAGGGGGCTTTCAGCCCCAGCATTTT
size: few; D: TRBD1; J: TRBJ2-7; V: TRBV28; CDR3: CASSVGQDEQYF; DNA: TGTGCCAGCAGTGTTGGACAGGACGAGCAGTACTTC
size: NA; D: NA; J: TRBJ2-7; V: TRBV7-3; CDR3: CASSLTPSYEQYF; DNA: TGTGCCAGCAGCTTAACCCCGTCCTACGAGCAGTACTTC
size: once; D: NA; J: TRBJ1-2; V: TRBV29-1; CDR3: CSVEDPERTSFRTF; DNA: TGCAGCGTTGAAGATCCGGAACGAACCTCCTTCAGAACCTTC
size: NA; D: TRBD1; J: TRBJ2-5; V: TRBV7-2; CDR3: CASSRDRGETQYF; DNA: TGTGCCAGCTCCAGGGACAGGGGTGAGACCCAGTACTTC
size: NA; D: NA; J: TRBJ2-1; V: TRBV6-6; CDR3: CASSQNNEQFF; DNA: TGTGCCAGCAGCCAAAACAATGAGCAGTTCTTC
size: NA; D: NA; J: TRBJ2-5; V: TRBV11-2; CDR3: CASSLEADEETQYF; DNA: TGTGCCAGCAGCTTAGAGGCAGACGAAGAGACCCAGTACTTC
size: NA; D: TRBD1; J: TRBJ1-1; V: TRBV27; CDR3: CASSSDRAGGTEAFF; DNA: TGTGCCAGCAGTTCCGACAGGGCCGGGGGAACTGAAGCTTTCTTT
size: NA; D: NA; J: TRBJ1-1; V: TRBV5-1; CDR3: CASSLVLGGTEAFF; DNA: TGCGCCAGCAGCTTGGTTCTGGGTGGGACTGAAGCTTTCTTT
size: few; D: NA; J: TRBJ1-4; V: TRBV6-5; CDR3: CASCRGSNEKLFF; DNA: TGTGCCAGTTGTAGGGGGTCTAATGAAAAACTGTTTTTT
size: few; D: TRBD2; J: TRBJ2-2; V: TRBV4-1; CDR3: CASSQEGASGSSFTGELFF; DNA: TGCGCCAGCAGCCAAGAAGGGGCTAGCGGGAGTTCGTTTACCGGGGAGCTGTTTTTT
size: NA; D: NA; J: TRBJ1-2; V: TRBV28; CDR3: CASSLWDSRYGYTF; DNA: TGTGCCAGCAGTTTATGGGACAGTCGTTATGGCTACACCTTC
size: few; D: TRBD1; J: TRBJ1-1; V: TRBV7-6; CDR3: CASSSQGLITEAFF; DNA: TGTGCCAGCAGCTCACAGGGGTTGATCACTGAAGCTTTCTTT
size: NA; D: NA; J: TRBJ2-1; V: TRBV20-1; CDR3: CSGRRELEQFF; DNA: TGCAGTGGGAGGCGGGAACTTGAGCAGTTCTTC
size: NA; D: NA; J: TRBJ1-1; V: TRBV19; CDR3: CASSRRKNTEAFF; DNA: TGTGCCAGTAGTCGCCGGAAGAACACTGAAGCTTTCTTT
size: NA; D: NA; J: TRBJ1-2; V: TRBV4-3; CDR3: CASSQDAQAGYGYTF; DNA: TGCGCCAGCAGCCAAGATGCACAGGCGGGCTATGGCTACACCTTC
size: NA; D: TRBD1; J: TRBJ2-1; V: TRBV29-1; CDR3: CSVDRAGGWYEQFF; DNA: TGCAGCGTTGATAGGGCAGGGGGCTGGTATGAGCAGTTCTTC
size: NA; D: TRBD1; J: TRBJ2-3; V: TRBV19; CDR3: CASSIGTGDRDTQYF; DNA: TGTGCCAGTAGTATCGGGACAGGGGATCGGGATACGCAGTATTTT
size: few; D: NA; J: TRBJ2-5; V: TRBV5-4; CDR3: CASSLVGSRGETQYF; DNA: TGTGCCAGCAGCTTGGTAGGGAGTAGGGGTGAGACCCAGTACTTC
size: NA; D: NA; J: TRBJ2-5; V: TRBV28; CDR3: CASSLRGEETQYF; DNA: TGTGCCAGCAGTTTAAGGGGCGAAGAGACCCAGTACTTC
size: NA; D: TRBD1; J: TRBJ2-7; V: TRBV29-1; CDR3: CSVGSRGRNEQYF; DNA: TGCAGCGTCGGGTCCAGGGGGCGAAACGAGCAGTACTTC
size: NA; D: NA; J: TRBJ2-6; V: TRBV4-3; CDR3: CASSQVKGLKSGANVLTF; DNA: TGCGCCAGCAGCCAAGTTAAGGGCCTAAAGTCTGGGGCCAACGTCCTGACTTTC
size: NA; D: TRBD2; J: TRBJ2-3; V: TRBV7-6; CDR3: CASSWPEREADTQYF; DNA: TGTGCCAGCAGCTGGCCGGAGCGGGAGGCAGATACGCAGTATTTT
size: NA; D: NA; J: TRBJ2-3; V: TRBV18; CDR3: CASSPYTDTQYF; DNA: TGTGCCAGCTCACCTTACACAGATACGCAGTATTTT